Reported below is one T cell receptor beta chain. At least ten counts were recorded for this clonotype. The target of this receptor is not known. No clone much larger than this one lies a single base away; base qualities are absent. The source of the sample is a study of T cells in Graves' hyperthyroidism and ophthalmopathy (dated by TCRdb to 2018 to 2020). In terms of the full investigation: Peripheral blood was sampled at the time of initial diagnosis, prior to any treatment. An independent validation cohort of about 20 hyperthyroidism patients and over 15 patients who later progressed to ophthalmopathy tested prospective prediction of ophthalmopathy. The study also compared thyroid tissue and blood T-cell repertoires from five or six Graves' hyperthyroidism patients. The approximately 100 discovery patients were divided at random into training and test sets in a 7:3 ratio. Once sampling was done, hyperthyroidism patients were given methimazole at a starting dose of 30 mg daily, whereas ophthalmopathy patients were given high-dose intravenous methylprednisolone. The paper describes TCR Vbeta CDR3 sequencing of 135 peripheral blood samples, made up of about 40 ophthalmopathy patients, approximately 73 hyperthyroidism patients and 17 progressor patients. TCR V-J signatures able to tell the groups apart were searched for in a discovery cohort of 90 to 100 patients, of whom over 40 had Graves' ophthalmopathy and some 60 had stable Graves' hyperthyroidism.

Points the paper makes about the study in general: Most expanded thyroid clonotypes (frequency above 0.001) were also found in blood, which suggests that blood repertoires may mirror thyroid immune responses. A 13 V-J signature model separated ophthalmopathy from stable hyperthyroidism, with 87.88% sensitivity and roughly 81% specificity in cross-validation and 80%/75% in testing. During validation, the model predicted progression to ophthalmopathy a median of approximately six months ahead of onset, with around 70% sensitivity and 72.22% specificity. No statistical method was used to set the sample size in advance, and investigators knew the group allocation.

The CDR3 numbers 17 residues from cysteine through phenylalanine. Just the 51-base CDR3 DNA is kept, in frame starting at base 1. V ends up 3 bases short and J 2 bases short, with an unmatched junction base count of 7. As encoded in the germline V gene (reference sequence), CDR1 is DFQATT while CDR2 is SNEGSKA. Ophthalmopathy patients had moderately to severely active disease, Clinical Activity Score of at least 3, NOSPECS grade of at least 4, and duration under 3 months. Any patient with an uncontrolled infection, another autoimmune disease, pregnancy or lactation was excluded. Diagnoses were based on clinical symptoms, serum thyroxine and TRAb, thyroid ultrasound and orbital computed tomography. PBMCs were separated from approximately 10 ml of fresh peripheral blood using Ficoll-Paque density gradient centrifugation. Total RNA was extracted with Trizol reagent, and quality was checked on an Agilent 2100 Bioanalyzer.

The TCR beta CDR3 regions were amplified from RNA transcripts. The first round of RT-PCR for the TCR CDR3 was performed with the HTBI primer set and the Qiagen OneStep RT-PCR kit. Libraries were constructed in a second round of multiplex PCR, after which size selection and purification were carried out. Sequencing of the libraries was done on an Illumina HiSeq2000 using paired-end 100 bp reads. As for the authors' bioinformatics: SOAPnuke was used to process the raw data, with reads discarded if the reads contained adapters or uncalled bases, had a mean Phred below 15, or lacked an exact constant-primer or identifier match. High-quality paired reads were merged with COPE v1.2.5, and unique nucleotide sequences were defined as clonotypes. MiTCR v1.1 was used to align clonotypes to the IMGT TRBV, TRBD and TRBJ reference segments. Only V-J combinations with frequency above 0.0001, covering 98% to 99.2% of repertoires, were analysed. A TCS score was defined as the ratio between F50 (clonal expansion) and ExV (chaos), using BLOSUM62-based TCRdist between CDR3 peptides within each V-J. Welch's t-statistics and random forest reduced just over 500 V-J features to 13, which were used in a naive Bayes classifier (R e1071). TCRdb applied fastp at Q25 and MiXCR to the public reads, then kept only in-frame beta chains. Rows with a matching CDR3 protein are joined into one entry that keeps the most common DNA and genes. TCRdb, not the original authors, processed these V and J calls. Counted in this sample were 450,000 to 600,000 distinct CDR3 sequences; nearly 20% of them appeared once. About 50% of the sample belongs to the ten largest clones.

The sequencing sample was made of blood. The chain employs TRBV20-1 and TRBJ2-1; a stretch of 13 junction bases matches TRBD2. The TCR sequence derives from a man aged 35 to 55 with Graves' ophthalmopathy. Read as DNA, the sequence is TGCAGTGCTAGTCCTACGGGACTAGCGGGGACCTACAATGAGCAGTTCTTC. Its coded protein is CSASPTGLAGTYNEQFF.